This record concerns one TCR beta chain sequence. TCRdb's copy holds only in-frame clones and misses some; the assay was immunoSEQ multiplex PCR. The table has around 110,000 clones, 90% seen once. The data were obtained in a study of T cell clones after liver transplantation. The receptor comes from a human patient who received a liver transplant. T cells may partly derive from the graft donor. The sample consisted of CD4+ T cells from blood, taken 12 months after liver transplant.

CDR3 nucleotide sequence: TGTGCCAGCAGCGATTTAGGGGGCGCGCGGACCCAGTACTTC. It specifies CASSDLGGARTQYF. The gene calls are TRBV27 and TRBJ2-5; the match to TRBD1 covers 7 bases. The CDR3 has 14 amino acids. From germline, CDR1 is MNHEY and CDR2 SMNVEV (reference sequence). After removal of 6 bases from V and 7 bases from J, the junction contained 11 bases not matched to a gene.